This passage covers 19 T cell receptor beta chains from one sample sequenced in a study of STAT5B mutations in CD4+ large granular lymphocyte leukemia. Clones were sequenced by immunoSEQ multiplex PCR, and TCRdb holds only the in-frame ones, with some missing. The profile shows 25,000 to 35,000 clones, about 74% of them singletons. The sample was CD4+ T cells from blood buffy coats. The receptors were sampled from a human donor in good health.

The chain couples TRBV2 to TRBJ2-1; D is unclear. The CDR3 has 11 residues. Trimming stripped 8 bases from V and 2 bases from J, with 4 bases between. CDR1 is SNHLY, CDR2 FYNNEI, per germline. CDR3 coding DNA: TGTGCCAGCTCGCCCTACAATGAGCAGTTCTTC. Its protein is CASSPYNEQFF.

This clone was detected only a few times. The chain links TRBV4-2 to TRBJ2-2; D is uncertain. Germline V lookup: CDR1 LGHNA, CDR2 YNFKEQ. The CDR3 sequence is 15 residues long. Trimming took 3 bases from V and 6 from J, leaving 14 bases between them. The CDR3 DNA is TGTGCCAGCAGCCACCAGAAAGGGTGGGCCGGGGAGCTGTTTTTT. It translates to CASSHQKGWAGELFF.

The gene calls are TRBV6-1 and TRBJ2-1, with D uncertain. The germline V gene has CDR1 MNHNS and CDR2 SASEGT. The CDR3 length is 14 residues. Trimming pared 2 bases from V and 2 bases from J, leaving 7 bases between. In nucleotides, the CDR3 is TGTGCCAGCAGTGAAATGAAAACCTACAATGAGCAGTTCTTC. Residues: CASSEMKTYNEQFF.

This clone was recorded a few times. The chain combines TRBV27 with TRBJ2-7; D is uncertain. V gave up 5 bases and J gave up 0 bases, with 17 bases separating them. The germline CDR1 and CDR2 sequences are MNHEY and SMNVEV (reference sequence). CDR3 length: 16 amino acids. CDR3 residues: CASSSNRGSLSYEQYF. DNA for the CDR3: TGTGCCAGCAGTAGCAACAGAGGCTCCCTCTCCTACGAGCAGTACTTC.

This rearrangement joins TRBV7-9 to TRBJ2-5; tentative D call: TRBD2 (5 bases). Between the trimmed V and J ends, which lost 2 bases and 5 bases, there was a span of 12 bases. The CDR3 sequence is 14 residues long. Germline V gene sequence: CDR1 SEHNR, CDR2 FQNEAQ (reference sequence). The CDR3 spells CASSLREQAETQYF. The CDR3 DNA reads as TGTGCCAGCAGCTTAAGGGAGCAGGCGGAGACCCAGTACTTC.

The gene calls are TRBV7-2 and TRBJ2-1; TRBD2 matches at 11 bases. V gave up 6 bases and J gave up 9 bases; unmatched junction bases: 13. This CDR3 contains 16 residues. Germline V gene data show CDR1 as SGHTA and CDR2 as FQGNSA. The CDR3 DNA reads TGTGCCAGCAGTCAAAAGACTAGCGGGATTCCAGGTGAGCAGTTCTTC. As protein: CASSQKTSGIPGEQFF.

This clone was picked up one time. The chain uses TRBV5-8 and TRBJ1-2; 7 bases agree with TRBD1. CDR3 length equals 14 residues. Looked up from germline, CDR1 is SGHTS and CDR2 is YDEGEE. V was pared by 2 bases and J by 3 bases, with 4 bases of the junction left unmatched. This chain's CDR3 is CASSLEGADYGYTF. The CDR3 DNA sequence: TGTGCCAGCAGCTTAGAGGGGGCGGACTATGGCTACACCTTC.

The chain is built from TRBV7-9 and TRBJ2-1; D not certain. The CDR3 runs to 13 residues. V was shortened by 5 bases and J by 12 bases, with 17 bases between the two germline ends. Germline CDR1 and CDR2: SEHNR and FQNEAQ (reference sequence). The CDR3 DNA reads TGTGCCAGCAGCCGAATACTACTATGGGGGCAGTTCTTC. As protein: CASSRILLWGQFF.

This chain joins TRBV7-8 and TRBJ1-4, with TRBD1 matching 12 bases. V lost 6 bases to trimming and J lost 3 bases; unmatched junction nucleotides: 8. The CDR3 runs to 17 residues. Germline V CDR1 and CDR2: SGHVS, FQNEAQ. The CDR3 nucleotides read TGTGCCAGCAGACAATCCGGGACAGGGGGCCCTAATGAAAAACTGTTTTTT. This encodes CASRQSGTGGPNEKLFF.

The CDR3 loop is CASSLTSATDTQYF. For the CDR3, the DNA is TGCGCCAGCAGCCTGACTAGCGCCACAGATACGCAGTATTTT. J is TRBJ2-3 and V is TRBV4-3, with TRBD2 matching 8 bases. Germline-derived CDR1 and CDR2 are LGHNA and YSLEER. The CDR3 loop spans 14 amino acids. The junction had 2 bases not matched to a gene; V was cut back by 4 bases and J by 2 bases.

This chain joins TRBV28 and TRBJ1-6; TRBD1 matches at 7 bases. In germline, CDR1 is MDHEN, CDR2 SYDVKM. V gave up 5 bases and J gave up 7 bases; unmatched junction bases: 8. CDR3 length equals 15 residues. DNA for the CDR3: TGTGCCAGCAGTCCTCCGGACAGGACGAATTCACCCCTCCACTTT. This codes for CASSPPDRTNSPLHF.

For this clone: One junction end disagrees with the germline gene, perhaps due to a read error. The chain combines TRBV11-2 with TRBJ1-1; a weak D match, TRBD1 (5 bases). CDR3 length equals 15 residues. The germline V gene has CDR1 SGHAT and CDR2 FQNNGV. The CDR3 sequence: CAGSFLGDSNTEAFF. The CDR3 DNA reads TGTGCCGGCAGCTTTCTTGGCGACAGCAACACTGAAGCTTTCTTT.

The chain employs TRBV19 and TRBJ2-6; TRBD2 is a possible D gene (5 bases). The CDR3 runs 15 residues. Germline V gene data show CDR1 as LNHDA and CDR2 as SQIVND (reference sequence). Trimming took 11 bases from V and 0 from J, leaving 14 bases between them. The CDR3 DNA follows: TGTGCCGCGAACCCGGGGATCTCTGGGGCCAACGTCCTGACTTTC. Translated, it gives CAANPGISGANVLTF.

The CDR3 nucleotides read TGTGCCAGCAGCGCAAGCATCGGTTACGAGCAGTACTTC. It yields the protein CASSASIGYEQYF. The chain joins TRBV7-2 to TRBJ2-7; D is uncertain. This CDR3 is built from 13 residues. V was cut by 5 bases and J by 4 bases, with 12 bases left in between. Germline CDR1 is SGHTA and CDR2 is FQGNSA.

The gene calls are TRBV7-9 and TRBJ2-3; D is unresolved. CDR1 is SEHNR and CDR2 is FQNEAQ in the germline V gene (reference sequence). CDR3 length equals 16 residues. V was cut by 1 base and J by 0 bases, with 11 bases left in between. The DNA of the CDR3 is TGTGCCAGCAGCTTAGGTGCGACTCCTAGCACAGATACGCAGTATTTT. Amino acids: CASSLGATPSTDTQYF.

The sample holds a few counts of this clone. CDR3 nucleotide sequence: TGTGCCAGTAGACTGGGACCTCAAATGGGGGGCTACACCTTC. Translating gives CASRLGPQMGGYTF. The chain has TRBV19 and TRBJ1-2, with D tentatively TRBD1 (5 bases). V lost 6 bases and J lost 8, with 19 bases in between. CDR1 is LNHDA and CDR2 is SQIVND in the germline V gene (reference sequence). This CDR3 has 14 amino acids.

The genes are TRBV19 and TRBJ1-2; TRBD1 aligns across 10 bases. Germline V gene data show CDR1 as LNHDA and CDR2 as SQIVND (reference sequence). Unmatched junction bases numbered 4, after V lost 3 bases and J lost 3 bases. This CDR3 contains 15 residues. CDR3 amino acids: CASSIGQGEDYGYTF. CDR3 DNA sequence: TGTGCCAGTAGTATCGGACAGGGGGAGGACTATGGCTACACCTTC.

A few counts support this clone. This chain joins TRBV5-1 and TRBJ1-1, with unresolved D. Germline V gene sequence: CDR1 SGHRS, CDR2 YFSETQ. Trimming stripped 2 bases from V and 1 base from J, with 9 bases between. CDR3 length: 14 amino acids. As DNA, the CDR3 is TGCGCCAGCAGCTTCCAGTGGGGGAACACTGAAGCTTTCTTT. Translation gives CASSFQWGNTEAFF.

The V gene is TRBV10-1, the J gene TRBJ2-5; 9 nucleotides agree with TRBD2. With 0 bases clipped from V and 5 bases from J, the junction kept 7 bases outside the gene matches. The CDR3 has 16 residues. CDR1 and CDR2 from the germline V gene are WNHNN and SYGVQD (reference sequence). The DNA for the CDR3 is TGCGCCAGCAGTGAGTCTGGCGGGGGGGCCCTGGAGACCCAGTACTTC. Translating gives CASSESGGGALETQYF.